Many counts were recorded for the clone carrying this TCR beta chain. The time point was: newly diagnosed GD, antithyroid drugs for less than 3 months. Construction of the TCR library relied on RNA isolated from PBMCs. The entry originates in a study of regulatory T cells in long-lasting Graves disease. With 5 bases removed from V and 7 bases from J, the gap between germline ends came to 13 bases. The germline V gene encodes CDR1 SGHRS and CDR2 YFSETQ. The CDR3 is made up of 14 amino acids. To make TCR beta libraries, researchers used iRepertoire HTBI primers and Arm-PCR of CDR3 regions. MiXCR, run by TCRdb on the multiplex PCR reads, gives a single entry per CDR3 protein. Here the sample spans around 250,000 distinct CDR3 sequences, about 18% being singletons. These data are also associated with another study on T cells in Graves' hyperthyroidism and ophthalmopathy.

The material sequenced was peripheral blood mononuclear cells (PBMCs), taken at new diagnosis, from a patient treated with antithyroid drugs. This TCR was sampled from a woman in her thirties with Graves disease. The chain is built from TRBV5-1 and TRBJ1-6; D is possibly TRBD1 (5 bases). The CDR3 DNA is TGCGCCAGCAGAGTAGGGGCCGACAATTCACCCCTCCACTTT. This sequence encodes CASRVGADNSPLHF.